The text below deals with one TCR beta chain. Its antigen target is currently unknown. Per-base qualities were not stored, and no clone one base away is much larger. TCR CDR3 regions were amplified from genomic DNA by multiplex PCR using the deep immunoSEQ assay. Extracted genomic DNA from each cell subset was distributed evenly across all wells of several immunoSEQ 96-well plates, and each plate was treated as a replicate. For sorted subsets, roughly 0.2 ug genomic DNA, equal to approximately 30,000 T cell genomes, was loaded into each replicate PCR. The purified libraries were quantified using a Qubit 3.0 fluorometer, sized with a Bioanalyzer 2100, and then quantified again using the KAPA Library Quantification kit. A separate single-read 150-cycle Illumina NextSeq 550 flow cell was used to sequence each immunoSEQ 96-well plate. The authors' pipeline ran thus. The immunoSEQ output contained only junctional sequences without quality scores, so filtering could not match that applied to full-length reads. Sequences were annotated with PyIR, a Python wrapper for IgBLAST v1.9, and V/J genes and CDR3 were assigned using IMGT germline references. Reads were filtered out if the reads had weak V/J assignments (E-value above 1e-6), no CDR3, stop codons, out-of-frame junctions, or ambiguous translated residues. V3J clonotypes were defined by identical inferred V gene, J gene, and CDR3 amino acid sequence. To compute the percentage overlap between repertoires, the number of shared unique clonotypes was divided by the size of the smaller repertoire. RTK rarefaction, the Chao1 estimator, and Recon v2.1 estimates of unobserved clonotypes were used to assess repertoire richness. For all TCRbeta clonotypes obtained by the gDNA method from a handful of donors, generation probabilities were computed with OLGA. TCRdb retrieved this table from immuneACCESS and kept in-frame rearrangements only. Not all clones are present; in checked studies, unresolved V genes account for under half, and no reason is known for the remainder. That table furnishes V, J and clone size, whereas the DNA furnished D and trimming. Here the sample has 2 million to 2.5 million clones; more than 80% occur a single time. Under 0.45% of the sample lies in the top ten.

This entry is derived from a study of shared clonotypes between healthy human individuals (TCRdb year 2020). Study-wide context: The cohort included three men and a couple of women between 18 and 49 years of age. For each donor, CD4 naive and CD4 memory were each run on three plates, CD8 naive on two plates, and CD8 memory on one plate. To increase sequencing depth and limit assay-specific biases, TCR repertoire library preparation and sequencing were carried out by different laboratories using diverse techniques. Between about 0.94 and 8.9 billion PBMCs per donor were obtained by leukapheresis. Blood TCR repertoires of five healthy adults were deeply sequenced to estimate repertoire size and the extent of clonotype sharing between individuals.

The cysteine opens and the phenylalanine closes a CDR3 of 15 amino acids. Solely the CDR3 DNA is kept, with 45 bases framed from the first base. The donors were healthy, HIV-negative adults who had no recently reported acute infections or vaccinations. Every donor was a Caucasian adult living in Nashville, Tennessee, USA. CD4+ T cells were enriched through magnetic negative selection, after which naive cells were positively selected on CD45RA and the remaining negative fraction served as the memory subset. After blood collection by leukapheresis, PBMCs were isolated using Ficoll-Histopaque density gradient centrifugation and then cryopreserved in the vapor phase of liquid nitrogen. Analytical flow cytometry was used to check the purity and quantity of every magnetically sorted T cell population. From each sorted fraction, genomic DNA was isolated and quantified by UV absorbance on a Nanodrop 2000c.

Findings and caveats that apply to the study as a whole: When several donors were compared, the shared fraction of clonotypes was about 5.2% for naive CD4, 3.5% to 4% for naive CD8, 2.3% for memory CD4, and roughly 0.4% for memory CD8. Rarefaction of sorted-subset datasets indicated incomplete sequencing despite the large sequencing depth. Based on pairwise subsampling, the degree of clonotype sharing among donors was expected to be affected by sequencing depth. Larger estimated clonotype richness was generally found for naive subsets than for memory subsets. Because the study included a small number of donors, the genetic and exposure-history diversity represented was limited. Only blood was sampled, and tissue TCR repertoires likely differ from those in blood. Higher generation probabilities were observed for clonotypes shared by all four sorted-subset donors than for non-shared clonotypes.

The sample was naive CD4+ T cells from PBMCs. Reading the label with the study, this specimen's cell subset or site is: CD45RA+ positively selected. This chain is built from TRBV21-1 and TRBJ2-7. TRBV21-1 is annotated as a pseudogene. This clonotype was obtained from a man younger than 30 in good health. Some clones in this sample may be carry-over from other donors' samples. The nucleotides are TGTGCCAGCAGCAGTCCAGGGCAGGGCGGGCACGAGCAGTACTTC. Translated, it gives CASSSPGQGGHEQYF.